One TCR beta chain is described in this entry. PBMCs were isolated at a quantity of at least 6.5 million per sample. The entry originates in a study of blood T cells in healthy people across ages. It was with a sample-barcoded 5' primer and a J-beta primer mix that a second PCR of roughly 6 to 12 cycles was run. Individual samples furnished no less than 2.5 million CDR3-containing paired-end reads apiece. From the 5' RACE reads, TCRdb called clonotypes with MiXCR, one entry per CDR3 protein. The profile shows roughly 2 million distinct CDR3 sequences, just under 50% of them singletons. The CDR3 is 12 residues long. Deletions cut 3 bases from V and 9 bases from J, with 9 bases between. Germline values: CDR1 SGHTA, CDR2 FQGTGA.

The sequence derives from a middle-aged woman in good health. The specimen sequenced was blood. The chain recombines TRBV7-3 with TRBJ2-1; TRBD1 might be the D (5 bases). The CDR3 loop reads CASSFGQSEQFF. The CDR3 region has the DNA TGTGCCAGCAGCTTTGGACAAAGTGAGCAGTTCTTC.